This TCR beta chain originates from a study of CD8 T cells in ankylosing spondylitis. Overall study results and limits: Reportedly, disease-linked clones are significantly enriched in ankylosing spondylitis patients' matched synovial fluid. A TCR beta motif of 8 or 9 highly homologous variants appeared characteristic of ankylosing spondylitis blood.

With molecular barcodes, quantitative 5'-RACE was used to make the TCR beta libraries. One entry per CDR3 protein results from TCRdb running MiXCR on the 5' RACE reads. The sample carries almost 400,000 distinct CDR3 sequences, approximately 20% recorded once. In regard to this clonotype: Its antigen is as yet unknown.

Germline CDR1 reads SGHDN; CDR2 reads FVKESK. V shed 5 bases, J shed 4 bases, and the junction held 9 bases outside the gene matches. This CDR3 has 15 amino acids. The chain couples TRBV14 to TRBJ2-7; the match to TRBD2 covers 9 bases. The sequenced sample was blood, either unsorted or a sorted T cell fraction (not recorded which). The TCR comes from a male donor with ankylosing spondylitis. The CDR3 DNA follows: TGTGCCAGCAGCATTTCCGTAGCGGGAGTTTACGAGCAGTACTTC. Residues: CASSISVAGVYEQYF.